The rows below give T cell receptor beta chains drawn from one sample of a study of OX40 agonist ivuxolimab in advanced cancers. Sequencing was performed with immunoSEQ multiplex PCR; in TCRdb, only in-frame clones are kept and a portion is missing. The table shows 15,000 to 20,000 clones, with 80% to 95% occurring only once. The material sequenced was CD4+ or CD8+ T cells sorted from blood, taken in a trial of the OX40 agonist ivuxolimab. Source of these receptors: an adult with an advanced solid tumor such as melanoma, head and neck, liver or kidney cancer. CDR3s include the opening cysteine and the closing phenylalanine or tryptophan. D genes are given only for firm matches. The size entry is marked missing in some rows and otherwise reads once, few, many or a size class.

v_call: TRBV9
d_call: .
clone_size: .
j_call: TRBJ1-1
cdr3_nt: TGTGCCAGCAGCCCTCATGGGGTGTGGAACACTGAAGCTTTCTTT
cdr3_aa: CASSPHGVWNTEAFF

v_call: TRBV7-9
d_call: .
clone_size: .
j_call: TRBJ1-4
cdr3_nt: TGTGCCAGCAGCGCGACGGGACTCCGTGGCGAAAAACTGTTTTTT
cdr3_aa: CASSATGLRGEKLFF

v_call: TRBV5-1
d_call: .
clone_size: .
j_call: TRBJ2-1
cdr3_nt: TGCGCCAGCAGCTTGGAGGGCCCTGCGGACAATGAGCAGTTCTTC
cdr3_aa: CASSLEGPADNEQFF

v_call: TRBV27
d_call: .
clone_size: .
j_call: TRBJ2-7
cdr3_nt: TGTGCCAGCAGTACGTCCCCCTCCTACGAGCAGTACTTC
cdr3_aa: CASSTSPSYEQYF

v_call: TRBV7-3
d_call: .
clone_size: .
j_call: TRBJ2-7
cdr3_nt: TGTGCCAGCAGCTTAGCGGCCAGCTCCTACGAGCAGTACTTC
cdr3_aa: CASSLAASSYEQYF

v_call: TRBV11-2
d_call: .
clone_size: .
j_call: TRBJ2-1
cdr3_nt: TGTGCCAGCAGTCCGGACTTTTTCAAATACAATGAGCAGTTCTTC
cdr3_aa: CASSPDFFKYNEQFF

v_call: TRBV7-3
d_call: TRBD1
clone_size: .
j_call: TRBJ2-6
cdr3_nt: TGTGCCAGCAGCTTAACGTCAGGGGGATTTCTTGGGGCCAACGTCCTGACTTTC
cdr3_aa: CASSLTSGGFLGANVLTF

v_call: TRBV27
d_call: .
clone_size: .
j_call: TRBJ2-7
cdr3_nt: TGTGCCAGCAGTTATCGGGGCTTTTCTTCCTACGAGCAGTACTTC
cdr3_aa: CASSYRGFSSYEQYF

v_call: TRBV28
d_call: .
clone_size: .
j_call: TRBJ2-7
cdr3_nt: TGTGCCAGCGCAGGATCCTACGAGCAGTACTTC
cdr3_aa: CASAGSYEQYF

v_call: TRBV9
d_call: .
clone_size: .
j_call: TRBJ2-7
cdr3_nt: TGTGCCAGCAGCTCGGGACCCTACTACGAGCAGTACTTC
cdr3_aa: CASSSGPYYEQYF

v_call: TRBV7-3
d_call: .
clone_size: .
j_call: TRBJ2-2
cdr3_nt: TGTGCCAGCCACTCGGGGACCGGGGAGCTGTTTTTT
cdr3_aa: CASHSGTGELFF

v_call: TRBV4-3
d_call: .
clone_size: few
j_call: TRBJ1-1
cdr3_nt: TGCGCCAGCAGCCAAGAGGGCAGGGAAGAAGCTTTCTTT
cdr3_aa: CASSQEGREEAFF

v_call: TRBV19
d_call: .
clone_size: .
j_call: TRBJ2-1
cdr3_nt: TGTGCCAGTAGTAACACAGGGCTTGCCACATACAATGAGCAGTTCTTC
cdr3_aa: CASSNTGLATYNEQFF

v_call: TRBV7-2
d_call: .
clone_size: few
j_call: TRBJ2-2
cdr3_nt: TGTGCCAGCAGCTTTTTAGATTTCAATTTCCGCGGGAACACCGGGGAGCTGTTTTTT
cdr3_aa: CASSFLDFNFRGNTGELFF

v_call: TRBV9
d_call: .
clone_size: few
j_call: TRBJ2-1
cdr3_nt: TGTGCCAGCAGCGAAGACCTTATCAATGAGCAGTTCTTC
cdr3_aa: CASSEDLINEQFF

v_call: TRBV9
d_call: .
clone_size: .
j_call: TRBJ1-2
cdr3_nt: TGTGCCAGCAGCGGCGAGACATTGGATGACTATGGCTACACCTTC
cdr3_aa: CASSGETLDDYGYTF

v_call: TRBV29-1
d_call: TRBD1
clone_size: few
j_call: TRBJ2-1
cdr3_nt: TGCAGCGTAGGGACAGGGCTTGAGCAGTTCTTC
cdr3_aa: CSVGTGLEQFF

v_call: TRBV5-1
d_call: .
clone_size: large
j_call: TRBJ2-7
cdr3_nt: TGCGCCAGCAGCCGCGGGGACGACAACTACGAGCAGTACTTC
cdr3_aa: CASSRGDDNYEQYF

v_call: TRBV6-4
d_call: .
clone_size: .
j_call: TRBJ1-1
cdr3_nt: TGTGCCAGCAGCCGATCAGGGGAGAACACTGAAGCTTTCTTT
cdr3_aa: CASSRSGENTEAFF

v_call: TRBV11-2
d_call: TRBD2
clone_size: .
j_call: TRBJ2-5
cdr3_nt: TGTGCCAGCAGCCATACTAGCGGGAGGGCCGGAGAGACCCAGTACTTC
cdr3_aa: CASSHTSGRAGETQYF

v_call: TRBV15
d_call: TRBD1
clone_size: .
j_call: TRBJ2-2
cdr3_nt: TGTGCCACCAGCAGCCAGGGGGCCCCGAAATCCGGGGAGCTGTTTTTT
cdr3_aa: CATSSQGAPKSGELFF

v_call: TRBV29-1
d_call: .
clone_size: .
j_call: TRBJ2-7
cdr3_nt: TGCAGCGTTGAAGGGCCCGGACGGGAGCAGTACTTC
cdr3_aa: CSVEGPGREQYF

v_call: TRBV9
d_call: .
clone_size: .
j_call: TRBJ2-5
cdr3_nt: TGTGCCAGCAGCGCCCCCTTACAAGAGACCCAGTACTTC
cdr3_aa: CASSAPLQETQYF

v_call: TRBV6-5
d_call: TRBD2
clone_size: few
j_call: TRBJ2-1
cdr3_nt: TGTGCCAGCAGTGACCAGCGGGGGTACAATGAGCAGTTCTTC
cdr3_aa: CASSDQRGYNEQFF

v_call: TRBV7-9
d_call: TRBD2
clone_size: few
j_call: TRBJ2-3
cdr3_nt: TGTGCCAGCAGCTCGCCTACTAGCGGGAGCACAGATACGCAGTATTTT
cdr3_aa: CASSSPTSGSTDTQYF

v_call: TRBV12-2
d_call: .
clone_size: once
j_call: TRBJ1-1
cdr3_nt: TGTGCAAGTCGCCCAGAGCCGGACACTGAAGCTTTCTTT
cdr3_aa: CASRPEPDTEAFF

v_call: TRBV6-5
d_call: TRBD2
clone_size: .
j_call: TRBJ2-7
cdr3_nt: TGTGCCAGCAGGTCCGGGACTAGCGGGTTCTACGAGCAGTACTTC
cdr3_aa: CASRSGTSGFYEQYF

v_call: TRBV7-6
d_call: .
clone_size: .
j_call: TRBJ2-7
cdr3_nt: TGTGCCAGCAGCCCCGGACTTGTCTACGAGCAGTACTTC
cdr3_aa: CASSPGLVYEQYF

v_call: TRBV5-4
d_call: .
clone_size: .
j_call: TRBJ1-3
cdr3_nt: TGTGCCAGCAGCTTGTCGGATGTAGGAAACACCATATATTTT
cdr3_aa: CASSLSDVGNTIYF

v_call: TRBV6-5
d_call: TRBD1
clone_size: .
j_call: TRBJ2-5
cdr3_nt: TGTGCCAGCAGTGGACAGGGGACGACCCAAGAGACCCAGTACTTC
cdr3_aa: CASSGQGTTQETQYF

v_call: TRBV11-1
d_call: TRBD2
clone_size: .
j_call: TRBJ2-2
cdr3_nt: TGTGCCAGCAGCTTGCCGGGAGGGACGAGCACCGGGGAGCTGTTTTTT
cdr3_aa: CASSLPGGTSTGELFF

v_call: TRBV28
d_call: .
clone_size: few
j_call: TRBJ2-7
cdr3_nt: TGTGCCAGCAGTCCCCTCGACGGTTCCTACGAGCAGTACTTC
cdr3_aa: CASSPLDGSYEQYF

v_call: TRBV11-2
d_call: .
clone_size: .
j_call: TRBJ2-7
cdr3_nt: TGTGCCAGCAGCCTACAGAGCTCCTACGAGCAGTACTTC
cdr3_aa: CASSLQSSYEQYF

v_call: TRBV4-3
d_call: TRBD2
clone_size: .
j_call: TRBJ2-3
cdr3_nt: TGCGCCAGCAGCCACCTTAGCGGGGGATCAGATACGCAGTATTTT
cdr3_aa: CASSHLSGGSDTQYF

v_call: TRBV25-1
d_call: TRBD1
clone_size: once
j_call: TRBJ1-1
cdr3_nt: TGTGCCAGCCAAGGTCAGGGGGCCAGAATGAACACTGAAGCTTTCTTT
cdr3_aa: CASQGQGARMNTEAFF

v_call: TRBV4-1
d_call: TRBD2
clone_size: few
j_call: TRBJ2-2
cdr3_nt: TGCGCCAGCAGCCAAGATGGCGGGAGATCCACCGGGGAGCTGTTTTTT
cdr3_aa: CASSQDGGRSTGELFF

v_call: TRBV5-4
d_call: .
clone_size: .
j_call: TRBJ1-1
cdr3_nt: TGTGCCAGCAGCCCCGCTGGACCGCTGAACACTGAAGCTTTCTTT
cdr3_aa: CASSPAGPLNTEAFF

v_call: TRBV5-4
d_call: .
clone_size: .
j_call: TRBJ1-2
cdr3_nt: TGTGCCAGCAGCTTGGTTGGGGGGGGCTATGGCTACACCTTC
cdr3_aa: CASSLVGGGYGYTF

v_call: TRBV15
d_call: .
clone_size: .
j_call: TRBJ2-6
cdr3_nt: TGTGCCACCAGCAGAGACAGAGGGGCCAACGTCCTGACTTTC
cdr3_aa: CATSRDRGANVLTF

v_call: TRBV7-9
d_call: .
clone_size: .
j_call: TRBJ1-2
cdr3_nt: TGTGCCAGCAGCTCCAGGACAGAAAACTATGGCTACACCTTC
cdr3_aa: CASSSRTENYGYTF

v_call: TRBV21-1
d_call: .
clone_size: .
j_call: TRBJ2-1
cdr3_nt: TGTGCCAGCAGCAAAGGGACTAGCGGCCACAATGAGCAGTTCTTC
cdr3_aa: CASSKGTSGHNEQFF

v_call: TRBV5-5
d_call: .
clone_size: few
j_call: TRBJ2-7
cdr3_nt: TGTGCCAGCAGCTTGTGGTCGCCAGAGAGATCCTACGAGCAGTACTTC
cdr3_aa: CASSLWSPERSYEQYF

v_call: TRBV5-1
d_call: .
clone_size: .
j_call: TRBJ1-3
cdr3_nt: TGCGCCAGCAGCTTGGATGTCGGGATCACTGGAAACACCATATATTTT
cdr3_aa: CASSLDVGITGNTIYF

v_call: TRBV27
d_call: TRBD1
clone_size: .
j_call: TRBJ2-5
cdr3_nt: TGTGCCACCGGGACAGGGACGCGCCTGGAGACCCAGTACTTC
cdr3_aa: CATGTGTRLETQYF

v_call: TRBV19
d_call: TRBD1
clone_size: .
j_call: TRBJ2-4
cdr3_nt: TGTGCCAGTAGTATGGGGACAGGGCGGAAAAACATTCAGTACTTC
cdr3_aa: CASSMGTGRKNIQYF

v_call: TRBV30
d_call: .
clone_size: .
j_call: TRBJ2-7
cdr3_nt: TGTGCCTGGAGTCCCCTTGGGGAGAGCTCCTACGAGCAGTACTTC
cdr3_aa: CAWSPLGESSYEQYF

v_call: TRBV4-2
d_call: TRBD1
clone_size: .
j_call: TRBJ1-2
cdr3_nt: TGTGCCAGCAACGGACAGGGAGATGGCTACACCTTC
cdr3_aa: CASNGQGDGYTF

v_call: TRBV7-3
d_call: .
clone_size: once
j_call: TRBJ2-7
cdr3_nt: TGTGCCAGCAGCCCCGCAAATTCCCACGAGCAGTACTTC
cdr3_aa: CASSPANSHEQYF

v_call: TRBV2
d_call: TRBD2
clone_size: .
j_call: TRBJ2-3
cdr3_nt: TGTGCCAGTAGCGGGAGGGTTGGGGATACGCAGTATTTT
cdr3_aa: CASSGRVGDTQYF

v_call: TRBV11-3
d_call: TRBD2
clone_size: .
j_call: TRBJ2-1
cdr3_nt: TGTGCCAGCAGCTTTGGACTAGCGGGAGTGCGTGAGCAGTTCTTC
cdr3_aa: CASSFGLAGVREQFF

v_call: TRBV5-4
d_call: TRBD2
clone_size: .
j_call: TRBJ2-1
cdr3_nt: TGTGCCAGCAGCCTAGCGGGAGGGCCCAGTGAGCAGTTCTTC
cdr3_aa: CASSLAGGPSEQFF

v_call: TRBV7-2
d_call: .
clone_size: .
j_call: TRBJ2-2
cdr3_nt: TGTGCCAGCTCCAGCGGACGAGGCACCGGGGAGCTGTTTTTT
cdr3_aa: CASSSGRGTGELFF